This T cell receptor (beta chain) emerged from a study of tumor-infiltrating lymphocytes in localized non-small cell lung cancer. This CDR3 is 16 amino acids long. Germline V lookup: CDR1 SGHTA, CDR2 FQGNSA. V dropped 0 bases and J dropped 0; count of bases not matched to a gene: 1. Overall study findings and caveats: TCR sequencing covered a subset of patients with enough tissue. No T-cell fraction difference was seen between IM1 and IM2 tumors.

About this clone: What it recognizes is unknown.

Only in-frame clones appear in the TCRdb table, and some are missing; sequencing was by immunoSEQ multiplex PCR. The table records 20,000 to 25,000 clones, roughly two thirds of them present only once. The receptor was isolated from a human donor with non-small cell lung cancer. Sequencing was carried out using lung tumor tissue. The chain couples TRBV7-2 to TRBJ2-1; 8 bases align to TRBD2. The CDR3 sequence is CASSLAGLASYNEQFF. Here the CDR3 DNA reads TGTGCCAGCAGCTTAGCCGGACTAGCCTCCTACAATGAGCAGTTCTTC.